This is a list of T cell receptor beta chains from one sample in a study of T cells in Graves' hyperthyroidism and ophthalmopathy. TCRdb redid the calling of the multiplex PCR reads with MiXCR, one entry per CDR3 protein. The sample has roughly 300,000 distinct CDR3 sequences, about 14% seen once. Sequencing was done on a sample of blood. The source of these receptors is a woman aged 25 to 45 with Graves' hyperthyroidism. Both conserved end residues are part of each CDR3. Each record gives: D gene, J gene, V gene, clone size, CDR3 protein, CDR3 DNA. The D gene is left open where the match is weak. Expanded clones get a size class; other rows say once, few or many, or leave the size out.

D: -; J: TRBJ2-7; V: TRBV28; size: many; CDR3: CATIEGSEQYF; DNA: TGTGCCACCATAGAGGGGAGCGAGCAGTACTTC
D: -; J: TRBJ2-1; V: TRBV12-3/TRBV12-4; size: many; CDR3: CASSLWEGDEQFF; DNA: TGTGCCAGCAGTTTATGGGAAGGTGATGAGCAGTTCTTC
D: -; J: TRBJ1-4; V: TRBV28; size: -; CDR3: CASSLPGGRGKLFF; DNA: TGTGCCAGCAGTTTGCCGGGGGGGCGCGGAAAACTGTTTTTT
D: TRBD1; J: TRBJ1-5; V: TRBV18; size: few; CDR3: CASSPRGQGGINQPQHF; DNA: TGTGCCAGCTCACCACGTGGACAGGGAGGGATCAATCAGCCCCAGCATTTT
D: -; J: TRBJ2-1; V: TRBV11-2; size: many; CDR3: CASSPPPTHTYNEQFF; DNA: TGTGCCAGCAGCCCCCCTCCTACTCACACCTACAATGAGCAGTTCTTC
D: -; J: TRBJ1-2; V: TRBV12-3/TRBV12-4; size: -; CDR3: CASSVRGGGYTF; DNA: TGTGCCAGCAGTGTTCGGGGAGGTGGCTACACCTTC
D: TRBD1; J: TRBJ1-2; V: TRBV10-2; size: -; CDR3: CAGSADRETGYTF; DNA: TGCGCCGGCAGTGCGGACAGGGAGACTGGCTACACCTTC
D: TRBD2; J: TRBJ2-1; V: TRBV3-1; size: -; CDR3: CASSQDVSGSSNEQFF; DNA: TGTGCCAGCAGCCAAGATGTTAGCGGGAGTTCCAATGAGCAGTTCTTC
D: TRBD2; J: TRBJ2-2; V: TRBV12-3/TRBV12-4; size: many; CDR3: CASSFAGRAIGELFF; DNA: TGTGCCAGCAGTTTTGCTGGGAGGGCCATCGGGGAGCTGTTTTTT
D: -; J: TRBJ2-1; V: TRBV20-1; size: -; CDR3: CSAKAWDTSSSEQFF; DNA: TGCAGTGCTAAAGCTTGGGACACCTCAAGCAGTGAGCAGTTCTTC
D: -; J: TRBJ2-5; V: TRBV9; size: -; CDR3: CASSGGSMAETQYF; DNA: TGTGCCAGCAGCGGAGGGAGTATGGCAGAGACCCAGTACTTC
D: -; J: TRBJ1-1; V: TRBV30; size: -; CDR3: CAWSLGFKGEAFF; DNA: TGTGCCTGGAGTCTGGGGTTTAAGGGTGAAGCTTTCTTT
D: TRBD1; J: TRBJ2-2; V: TRBV6-1; size: few; CDR3: CASFPGAGGKTGELFF; DNA: TGTGCCAGCTTCCCTGGAGCAGGGGGAAAGACCGGGGAGCTGTTTTTT
D: -; J: TRBJ1-2; V: TRBV2; size: -; CDR3: CASSAAPNNYGYTF; DNA: TGTGCCAGCAGTGCAGCTCCAAACAACTATGGCTACACCTTC
D: -; J: TRBJ2-6; V: TRBV2; size: many; CDR3: CASVGSGANVLTF; DNA: TGTGCCAGCGTCGGCTCTGGGGCCAACGTCCTGACTTTC
D: -; J: TRBJ2-5; V: TRBV20-1; size: many; CDR3: CSVRGLKETQYF; DNA: TGCAGTGTCCGAGGGTTGAAGGAGACCCAGTACTTC
D: TRBD1; J: TRBJ1-2; V: TRBV29-1; size: -; CDR3: CSARTGPNYGYTF; DNA: TGCAGCGCCCGGACAGGCCCTAACTATGGCTACACCTTC
D: TRBD1; J: TRBJ1-2; V: TRBV20-1; size: few; CDR3: CSPDRDYGYTF; DNA: TGCAGTCCTGACAGGGACTATGGCTACACCTTC
D: -; J: TRBJ2-7; V: TRBV5-1; size: many; CDR3: CASSLGTSRIYEQYF; DNA: TGCGCCAGCAGCTTGGGAACTAGCAGAATCTACGAGCAGTACTTC
D: -; J: TRBJ2-1; V: TRBV9; size: few; CDR3: CASSVSGDVEQFF; DNA: TGTGCCAGCAGCGTATCGGGGGATGTTGAGCAGTTCTTC
D: TRBD1; J: TRBJ1-1; V: TRBV7-8; size: many; CDR3: CASSVYRGAEAFF; DNA: TGTGCCAGCAGCGTGTACAGGGGGGCTGAAGCTTTCTTT
D: TRBD2; J: TRBJ2-1; V: TRBV19; size: -; CDR3: CASRLAGTSGSKVQFF; DNA: TGTGCCAGTAGACTTGCCGGGACTAGCGGGAGCAAGGTGCAGTTCTTC